This T cell receptor beta chain derives from a study of T-cell reconstitution after alpha-beta-depleted transplantation in children. Study-wide points: From newly produced T cells came most of the T-cell counts and diversity one year after transplant.

This clonotype has a count of ten or more. Its antigen is currently unknown. In germline, CDR1 is SQVTM, CDR2 ANQGSEA. The CDR3 has 13 amino acids. The ends lost 6 bases at V and 4 bases at J; junction bases unmatched: 8. Unique molecular identifiers featured in how the TCRbeta library was prepared. TCRdb reanalysed the PCR reads using MiXCR and keeps one entry per CDR3 protein. The table shows about 640,000 distinct CDR3 sequences, with roughly 13% occurring only once. The clonotype was recovered from a male patient aged 10-17 years who had a stem cell transplant for acute myeloid leukemia, so the T cells may come from the graft donor. The specimen was PBMCs, mostly from graft donor cells, collected 360 days after TCRalphabeta/CD19-depleted stem cell transplant. The V and J genes are TRBV29-1 and TRBJ2-7; 8 bases line up with TRBD1. Here the CDR3 reads CSVGQAPLYEQYF. The CDR3 DNA reads TGCAGCGTGGGACAGGCCCCACTATACGAGCAGTACTTC.